The T cell receptor beta chain described here comes from a study of control samples from healthy donors and cancer patients. The CDR3 consists of 14 residues. The V segment lost 4 bases and the J segment 4 bases; nucleotides outside the gene matches: 7. From germline, CDR1 is SGHNT and CDR2 YYREEE (reference sequence). Data came from immunoSEQ multiplex PCR; TCRdb stores just in-frame clones and leaves some out. The data show about 130,000 clones, 75% to 95% seen once. Sequenced: blood. The genes are TRBV5-4 and TRBJ1-2; 7 bases match TRBD1. The receptor comes from a man between 35 and 55 years old in good health. CDR3 protein: CASSPARDSYGYTF. In DNA form, the CDR3 reads TGTGCCAGCAGCCCGGCCAGGGACAGCTATGGCTACACCTTC.